These T cell receptor beta chains were read from a single sample in a study of early T cells in non-severe SARS-CoV-2 infection. TCRdb reprocessed the 5' RACE reads via MiXCR and lists one record per CDR3 protein. The repertoire has approximately 100,000 distinct CDR3 sequences, approximately 11% of them found once; the top ten carry approximately 5.4%. The sequencing input was whole blood. The receptors originated from an adult who was a healthcare worker with PCR-confirmed SARS-CoV-2 infection or an uninfected control (not recorded which). The CDR3 runs from the conserved cysteine through the conserved F or W. D genes are given only for firm matches. Clone size is stated in some rows and not others, as once, few, many or a class when expanded.

many	TRBV18	TRBJ2-7	TRBD1	TGTGCCAGCTCCCGGACTCACGGGACAGAATTCTACGAGCAGTACTTC	CASSRTHGTEFYEQYF
many	TRBV30	TRBJ1-1	.	TGTGCCTATCACAGGCGCACTGAAGCTTTCTTT	CAYHRRTEAFF
many	TRBV27	TRBJ2-7	TRBD2	TGTGCCAGCAGTTTGACTAGCGGGGGGGCCTTGTTTGAGCAGTACTTC	CASSLTSGGALFEQYF
few	TRBV29-1	TRBJ1-2	TRBD1	TGCAGCGTCGGTCAAGAGGGGGGACAGGCGCATGGCTACACCTTC	CSVGQEGGQAHGYTF
.	TRBV5-1	TRBJ1-4	TRBD1	TGCGCCAGCAGCCCCATCAGGGGGGTTGAAAAACTGTTTTTT	CASSPIRGVEKLFF
.	TRBV7-9	TRBJ2-7	TRBD1	TGTGCCAGCAGCTACCCCGACAGGGATCTTTCCTACGAGCAGTACTTC	CASSYPDRDLSYEQYF
many	TRBV20-1	TRBJ2-3	.	TGCAGTGCTAGACGGGGGCCTAGCACAGATACGCAGTATTTT	CSARRGPSTDTQYF
many	TRBV6-1	TRBJ1-2	.	TGTGCCAGCAGCCCCCCGGGGGACGGCTCCTACTATGGCTACACCTTC	CASSPPGDGSYYGYTF
many	TRBV29-1	TRBJ1-6	.	TGCAGCCCCGCACCGGGGGCGCTTAGTTCACCCCTCCACTTT	CSPAPGALSSPLHF
few	TRBV6-1	TRBJ1-1	TRBD1	TGTGCCAGCCAAAATTACAGGGGCGACACTGAAGCTTTCTTT	CASQNYRGDTEAFF
.	TRBV5-5	TRBJ1-1	TRBD1	TGTGCCAGCAGCAGAAGGACAGGGAACACTGAAGCTTTCTTT	CASSRRTGNTEAFF
many	TRBV12-3/TRBV12-4	TRBJ2-2	.	TGTGCCAGCAACCTAGATAGGCCGAACACCGGGGAGCTGTTTTTT	CASNLDRPNTGELFF
many	TRBV12-3/TRBV12-4	TRBJ2-2	.	TGTGCCAGCAGGGTGGCACACGCGAACACCGGGGAGCTGTTTTTT	CASRVAHANTGELFF
many	TRBV7-6	TRBJ2-5	.	TGTGCCAGCAGCGGAGGGGATCGCGAGACCCAGTACTTC	CASSGGDRETQYF
many	TRBV14	TRBJ1-5	.	TGTGCCAGCAGCCAAGAATCCCATTGGCCCCAGCATTTT	CASSQESHWPQHF
.	TRBV20-1	TRBJ2-1	TRBD2	TGCAGTGCTAGGGCGGGGACTAGCGGGGCCTATGAGCAGTTCTTC	CSARAGTSGAYEQFF
few	TRBV6-5	TRBJ1-1	TRBD1	TGTGCCAGCAGTAACACAGGGGTAACTGAAGCTTTCTTT	CASSNTGVTEAFF
few	TRBV12-3/TRBV12-4	TRBJ2-7	.	TGTGCCAGCAGTCGAGCCCAGGGGATCGGCTACGAGCAGTACTTC	CASSRAQGIGYEQYF
.	TRBV28	TRBJ2-3	.	TGTGCCAGCAGTTTGTACGGCATGGACACAGATACGCAGTATTTT	CASSLYGMDTDTQYF
many	TRBV4-1	TRBJ1-1	.	TGCGCCAGCAGCTATAAAGCTCGGACGGGTGTGGGCACTGAAGCTTTCTTT	CASSYKARTGVGTEAFF
many	TRBV19	TRBJ1-2	TRBD1	TGTGCCAGTAGTATGGACAGGTATTATGGCTACACCTTC	CASSMDRYYGYTF
many	TRBV28	TRBJ2-1	TRBD1	TGTGCCAGCAGTTTATCGGGCAGGGGGTCCTACAATGAGCAGTTCTTC	CASSLSGRGSYNEQFF
.	TRBV2	TRBJ1-4	TRBD1	TGTGCCAGCAGTGTGACAGGGCGGCAAAAACTGTTTTTT	CASSVTGRQKLFF
few	TRBV2	TRBJ1-5	TRBD1	TGTGCCAGCAGAGGACAGGGTAATCAGCCCCAGCATTTT	CASRGQGNQPQHF